The T cell receptor beta chain under discussion was sequenced for a study of PD-1 blockade in classical Hodgkin lymphoma. Repertoires were generated with immunoSEQ multiplex PCR, while TCRdb's copy carries only in-frame clones and drops some. Among about 3,400 clones listed, 80% were seen once. Time point defined: newly diagnosed, previously untreated cHL patient sample. Magnetic negative selection isolated CD8+ T cells from thawed PBMCs. This clone showed up just a few times. V was clipped by 2 bases and J by 2 bases, with 10 bases between them. The CDR3 runs 14 residues. The germline V gene encodes CDR1 GTSNPN and CDR2 SVGIG (reference sequence).

The rearrangement links TRBV30 to TRBJ1-5; a weak D match, TRBD1 (6 bases). The sample was CD8+ T cells from blood. The receptor's source is a human donor with classical Hodgkin lymphoma. CDR3 protein: CAWSIRQGNQPQHF. The CDR3 DNA is TGTGCCTGGAGTATAAGACAGGGCAATCAGCCCCAGCATTTT.